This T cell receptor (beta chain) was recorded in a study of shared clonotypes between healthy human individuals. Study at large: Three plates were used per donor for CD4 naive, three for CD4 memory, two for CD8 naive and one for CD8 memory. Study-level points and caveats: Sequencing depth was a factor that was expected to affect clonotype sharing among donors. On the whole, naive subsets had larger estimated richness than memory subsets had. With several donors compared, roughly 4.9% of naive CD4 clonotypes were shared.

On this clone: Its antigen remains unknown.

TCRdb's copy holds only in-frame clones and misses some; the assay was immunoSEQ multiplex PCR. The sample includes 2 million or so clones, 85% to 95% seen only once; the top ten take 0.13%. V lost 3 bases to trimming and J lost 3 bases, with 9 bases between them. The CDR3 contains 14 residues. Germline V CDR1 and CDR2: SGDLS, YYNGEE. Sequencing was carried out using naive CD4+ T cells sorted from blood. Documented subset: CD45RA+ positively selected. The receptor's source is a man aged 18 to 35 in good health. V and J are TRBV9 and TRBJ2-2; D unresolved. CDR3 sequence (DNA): TGTGCCAGCAGCGGAGGTCAGGACACCGGGGAGCTGTTTTTT. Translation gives CASSGGQDTGELFF.